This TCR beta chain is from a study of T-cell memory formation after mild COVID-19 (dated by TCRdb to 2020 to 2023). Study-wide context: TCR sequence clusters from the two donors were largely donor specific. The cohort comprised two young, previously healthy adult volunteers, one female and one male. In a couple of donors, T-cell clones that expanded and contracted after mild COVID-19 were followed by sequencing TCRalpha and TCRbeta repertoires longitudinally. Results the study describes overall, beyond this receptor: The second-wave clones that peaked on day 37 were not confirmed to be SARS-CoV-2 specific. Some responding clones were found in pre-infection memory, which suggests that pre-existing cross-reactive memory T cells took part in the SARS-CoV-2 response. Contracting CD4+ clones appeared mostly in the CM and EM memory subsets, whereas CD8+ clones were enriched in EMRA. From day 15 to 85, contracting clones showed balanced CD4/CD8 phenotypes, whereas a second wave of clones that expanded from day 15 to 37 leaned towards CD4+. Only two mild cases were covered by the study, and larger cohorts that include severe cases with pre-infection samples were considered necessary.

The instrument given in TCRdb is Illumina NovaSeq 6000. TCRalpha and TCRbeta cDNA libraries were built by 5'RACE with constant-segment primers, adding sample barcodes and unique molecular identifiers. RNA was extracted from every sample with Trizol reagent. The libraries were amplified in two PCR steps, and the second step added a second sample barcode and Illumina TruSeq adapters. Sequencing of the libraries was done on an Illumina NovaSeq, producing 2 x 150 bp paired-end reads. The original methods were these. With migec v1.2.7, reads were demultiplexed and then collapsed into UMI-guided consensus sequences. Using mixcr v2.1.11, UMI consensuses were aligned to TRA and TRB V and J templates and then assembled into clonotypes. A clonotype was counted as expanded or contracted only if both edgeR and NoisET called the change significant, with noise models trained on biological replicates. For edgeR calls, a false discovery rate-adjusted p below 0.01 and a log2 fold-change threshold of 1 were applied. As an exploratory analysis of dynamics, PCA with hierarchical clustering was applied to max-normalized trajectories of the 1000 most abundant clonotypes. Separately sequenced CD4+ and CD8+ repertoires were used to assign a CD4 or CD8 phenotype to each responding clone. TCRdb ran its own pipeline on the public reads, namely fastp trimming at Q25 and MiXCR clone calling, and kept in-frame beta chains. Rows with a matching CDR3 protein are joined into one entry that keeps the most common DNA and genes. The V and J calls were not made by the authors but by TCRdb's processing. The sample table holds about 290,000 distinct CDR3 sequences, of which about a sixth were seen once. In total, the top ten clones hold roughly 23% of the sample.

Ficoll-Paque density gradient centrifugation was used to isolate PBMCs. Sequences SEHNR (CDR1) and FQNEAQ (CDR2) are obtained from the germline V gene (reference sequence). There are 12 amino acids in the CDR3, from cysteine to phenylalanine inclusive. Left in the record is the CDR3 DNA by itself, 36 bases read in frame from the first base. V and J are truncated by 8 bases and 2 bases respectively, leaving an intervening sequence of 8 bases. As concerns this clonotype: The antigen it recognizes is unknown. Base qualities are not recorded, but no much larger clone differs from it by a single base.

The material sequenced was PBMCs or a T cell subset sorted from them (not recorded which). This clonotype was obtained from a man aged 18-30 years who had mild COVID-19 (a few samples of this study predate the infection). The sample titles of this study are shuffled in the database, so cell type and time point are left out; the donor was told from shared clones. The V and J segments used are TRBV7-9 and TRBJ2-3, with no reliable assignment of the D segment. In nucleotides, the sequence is TGTGCCAGCCGGGCACTCACAGATACGCAGTATTTT. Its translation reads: CASRALTDTQYF.